This T cell receptor (beta chain) was captured by sequencing in a study of OX40 agonist ivuxolimab in advanced cancers. Sequencing was performed with immunoSEQ multiplex PCR; in TCRdb, only in-frame clones are kept and a portion is missing. The data show fewer than 60,000 clones, over 80% seen once. Germline V lookup: CDR1 SGHVS, CDR2 FQNEAQ. The CDR3 is 16 residues long. With 3 bases removed from V and 1 base from J, the gap between germline ends came to 15 bases. This TCR was recovered from an adult with an advanced solid tumor such as melanoma, head and neck, liver or kidney cancer. This specimen was CD4+ or CD8+ T cells sorted from blood, taken in a trial of the OX40 agonist ivuxolimab. The chain joins TRBV7-8 to TRBJ1-1; D is uncertain. In DNA form, the CDR3 reads TGTGCCAGCAGCTTCAAAAAAATGCGGCAGAACACTGAAGCTTTCTTT. It specifies CASSFKKMRQNTEAFF.